This record concerns one TCR beta chain sequence. Time point denoted: pretreatment peripheral blood. Between 1 and 8 samples per patient were obtained, pretreatment and on-treatment. This specimen comes from a study of PD-L1 blockade in urothelial cancer. Sequenced by immunoSEQ multiplex PCR; TCRdb stores in-frame clones only, minus some. The table shows approximately 67,000 clones, with roughly 86% occurring only once. Material: PBMCs, obtained around atezolizumab (anti-PD-L1) treatment. This TCR came from a man in his 60s with urothelial cancer.

The CDR3 loop reads CASSFLTRSYNEQFF. CDR3 nucleotides: TGCGCCAGCAGCTTTTTAACACGCTCCTACAATGAGCAGTTCTTC. This rearrangement joins TRBV5-1 to TRBJ2-1; D is undetermined. CDR1 is SGHRS and CDR2 is YFSETQ in the germline V gene. Trimming stripped 2 bases from V and 0 bases from J, with 9 bases between. The CDR3 spans 15 residues.